These 31 T cell receptor beta chains came from one sample sequenced in a study of T cell responses to AZD1222 COVID-19 vaccine. Some clones are missing from TCRdb's copy, which holds only in-frame ones; the method was immunoSEQ multiplex PCR. The sample has 95,000 to 150,000 clones; about nine tenths are singletons. This sample comprised peripheral blood, obtained 28 days after the second dose of the MenACWY control vaccine. The source is an adult who received the MenACWY meningococcal vaccine as a control.

The V and J genes are TRBV5-4 and TRBJ1-2; D perhaps matches TRBD1 (5 bases). This CDR3 is 16 amino acids long. In germline, CDR1 is SGHNT, CDR2 YYREEE (reference sequence). Trimming left V 4 bases short and J 2 bases short, with 18 bases between. The CDR3 nucleotides are TGTGCCAGCAGCCTGGAATGGACAAACCTCAACTATGGCTACACCTTC. Translating it yields CASSLEWTNLNYGYTF.

This clone was counted a single time. This chain joins TRBV3-1 (or the pseudogene TRBV3-2) and TRBJ2-2, with D unresolved. Trimming cost V 4 bases and J 8 bases, with 11 bases left between them. This CDR3 has 13 residues. CDR1 is LGHDT and CDR2 is YNNKEL in the germline V gene (reference sequence). This CDR3 is CASSPRWAGELFF. As DNA, the CDR3 is TGTGCCAGCAGCCCACGGTGGGCAGGGGAGCTGTTTTTT.

This clone was seen once. The rearrangement joins TRBV5-5 to TRBJ2-1; 9 nucleotides agree with TRBD1. From germline, CDR1 is SGHKS and CDR2 YYEKEE (reference sequence). V was pared by 3 bases and J by 3 bases, with 4 bases of the junction left unmatched. This CDR3 has 15 residues. CDR3 DNA sequence: TGTGCCAGCAGCTCCGGGACAGGGTTCTACAATGAGCAGTTCTTC. Translated, it gives CASSSGTGFYNEQFF.

The J gene is TRBJ1-6, the V gene TRBV6-4, with TRBD1 identical over 8 bases. V shed 0 bases and J 1 base; nucleotides not matched to a gene: 5. Germline lookup yields CDR1 MRHNA and CDR2 SNTAGT. The CDR3 loop spans 18 amino acids. CDR3 amino acids: CASSDSGQGFSYNSPLHF. The CDR3 DNA reads as TGTGCCAGCAGTGACTCCGGACAGGGTTTTTCCTATAATTCACCCCTCCACTTT.

V is TRBV18 and J is TRBJ1-1, with 7 bases aligning to TRBD1. Trimming cost V 8 bases and J 2 bases; bases outside gene matches: 5. CDR3 length: 13 residues. Germline loops: CDR1 KGHSH, CDR2 LQKENI. CDR3 amino acids: CASATGENTEAFF. The CDR3 DNA is TGTGCCAGCGCAACAGGGGAAAACACTGAAGCTTTCTTT.

This chain links TRBV25-1 with TRBJ2-7; 7 positions agree with TRBD2. This CDR3 spans 13 amino acids. The V segment lost 8 bases and the J segment 4 bases; nucleotides outside the gene matches: 8. Germline lookup yields CDR1 MGHDK and CDR2 SYGVNS. This CDR3 reads CASGVGGSYEQYF. In nucleotides, the CDR3 is TGTGCCAGCGGGGTAGGCGGGAGTTACGAGCAGTACTTC.

The chain combines TRBV28 with TRBJ1-2; D not resolved. With 5 bases removed from V and 4 bases from J, the gap between germline ends came to 5 bases. The CDR3 loop spans 11 amino acids. In germline, CDR1 is MDHEN, CDR2 SYDVKM. The CDR3, as DNA: TGTGCCAGCAGTGTATTCTATGGCTACACCTTC. Translating gives CASSVFYGYTF.

The CDR3 nucleotides are TGTGCCAGTAGTATCCCCGGGCGCGATTCACCCCTCCACTTT. It codes for CASSIPGRDSPLHF. This rearrangement joins TRBV19 to TRBJ1-6; D is unresolved. The V end lost 3 bases, the J end lost 8 bases, and 11 bases lay between the germline ends. The CDR3 totals 14 residues. Per the germline V gene, CDR1 is LNHDA and CDR2 is SQIVND (reference sequence).

V usage is TRBV28 and J usage is TRBJ2-7, with D perhaps being TRBD1 or TRBD2 (5 bases each). There are 13 residues in the CDR3. Trimming took off 5 bases at V and 7 bases at J, with 15 bases between the two ends. Per the germline V gene, CDR1 is MDHEN and CDR2 is SYDVKM. CDR3 bases: TGTGCCAGCAGTGAACCCGGGACGGGGGAGCAGTACGTC. This codes for CASSEPGTGEQYV.

The chain joins TRBV29-1 to TRBJ2-3, with no clear D. The V end lost 3 bases, the J end lost 0 bases, and 16 bases lay between the germline ends. The length of the CDR3 is 16 residues. Germline V gene lookup returns CDR1 SQVTM and CDR2 ANQGSEA. The CDR3 protein is CSVDYPATSSTDTQYF. CDR3 bases: TGCAGCGTTGATTATCCGGCTACTTCTAGCACAGATACGCAGTATTTT.

The rearrangement links TRBV6-6 to TRBJ1-6; D remains ambiguous. The CDR3 has 12 residues. Trimming cost V 7 bases and J 14 bases, with 15 bases left between them. Germline CDR1 and CDR2: MNHNY and SVGAGI (reference sequence). Here the CDR3 reads CASTQDILTLHF. The CDR3 DNA reads TGTGCCAGCACCCAAGACATCCTCACCCTCCACTTT.

CDR3 DNA sequence: TGCGCCAGCAGCCAAGTCCCCCTAGCGGGAGGAGGTTACGAGCAGTACTTC. It encodes CASSQVPLAGGGYEQYF. This chain uses TRBV4-1 with TRBJ2-7; 11 nucleotides match TRBD2. Trimming cost V 1 base and J 4 bases; bases outside gene matches: 9. The CDR3 consists of 17 residues. Germline values: CDR1 MGHRA, CDR2 YSYEKL.

The table lists this clone with a few counts. The chain recombines TRBV3-1 (or the pseudogene TRBV3-2) with TRBJ2-4; D is perhaps TRBD2 (5 bases). Trimming took off 7 bases at V and 7 bases at J, with 14 bases between the two ends. Germline V gene sequence: CDR1 LGHDT, CDR2 YNNKEL (reference sequence). This CDR3 contains 13 residues. The CDR3 sequence is CASTRVGSNIQYF. The CDR3 DNA follows: TGTGCCAGCACCCGAGTGGGGAGCAACATTCAGTACTTC.

The table lists this clone with a few counts. The chain couples TRBV29-1 to TRBJ2-1; no clear D gene. With 0 bases removed from V and 0 bases from J, the gap between germline ends came to 15 bases. The CDR3 contains 17 residues. Germline CDR1 is SQVTM and CDR2 is ANQGSEA. In DNA form, the CDR3 reads TGCAGCGTTGAAGATCAGAGACTTGGCGTCTCCTACAATGAGCAGTTCTTC. Translated: CSVEDQRLGVSYNEQFF.

This clone was recorded only once. The chain joins TRBV29-1 to TRBJ1-1; tentative D call: TRBD1 (5 bases). The CDR3 is 13 residues long. Germline assignment: CDR1 SQVTM and CDR2 ANQGSEA. V shed 6 bases and J shed 3 bases, with 14 bases lying between them. CDR3: CSVKQASYTEAFF. The CDR3 DNA follows: TGCAGCGTGAAACAGGCTTCATACACTGAAGCTTTCTTT. Drawing the rest from reference TRBV29-1 and TRBJ1-1, the complete variable domain is SAVISQKPSRDICQRGTSLTIQCQVDSQVTMMFWYRQQPGQSLTLIATANQGSEATYESGFVIDKFPISRPNLTFSTLTVSNMSPEDSSIYLCSVKQASYTEAFFGQGTRLTVV.

The chain carries TRBV7-9 and TRBJ2-1, with a weak D call TRBD2 (5 bases). This CDR3 is built from 14 residues. V lost 0 bases, J lost 6 bases, and 9 bases lay in between. Germline V gene sequence: CDR1 SEHNR, CDR2 FQNEAQ (reference sequence). In nucleotides, the CDR3 is TGTGCCAGCAGCTTAGCGGTCAGCGGCAATGAGCAGTTCTTC. Translation gives CASSLAVSGNEQFF.

V usage is TRBV7-2 and J usage is TRBJ1-1; 8 nucleotides align to TRBD1. Trimming at V came to 5 bases and at J to 5 bases, leaving 7 bases not matched to a gene. Germline values: CDR1 SGHTA, CDR2 FQGNSA. This CDR3 has 14 amino acids. Here the CDR3 reads CASSTHTGGTEAFF. The CDR3 DNA reads as TGTGCCAGCAGCACACACACAGGGGGGACTGAAGCTTTCTTT.

This clone has a single count. This chain's CDR3 is CASSTTTTPGRGNQPQHF. In nucleotides, the CDR3 is TGTGCCAGTAGTACCACGACGACCCCTGGACGGGGAAATCAGCCCCAGCATTTT. The chain is built from TRBV19 and TRBJ1-5; D call uncertain. Germline V gives CDR1 LNHDA, CDR2 SQIVND (reference sequence). V was clipped by 4 bases and J by 4 bases, with 23 bases between them. This CDR3 is built from 18 residues.

This clone was counted a single time. The V gene is TRBV27, the J gene TRBJ2-1; perhaps TRBD1 as D (6 bases). V gave up 5 bases and J gave up 4 bases, with 15 bases separating them. The CDR3 contains 15 residues. Germline CDR1 MNHEY, CDR2 SMNVEV (reference sequence). This CDR3 reads CASSPQGSRYNEQFF. As DNA, the CDR3 is TGTGCCAGCAGTCCACAGGGTTCCAGATACAATGAGCAGTTCTTC.

This clone was detected once. The V call is TRBV7-6, the J call TRBJ2-5; 7 nucleotides match TRBD1. Germline CDR1 reads SGHVS; CDR2 reads FNYEAQ. The V gene end was trimmed by 1 base and the J gene end by 1 base; junction bases not matched to a gene: 6. This CDR3 is built from 16 residues. The CDR3 DNA is TGTGCCAGCAGCTTAGGGCCCCCAGGGGGCCAAGAGACCCAGTACTTC. Its protein is CASSLGPPGGQETQYF.

This chain uses TRBV24-1 with TRBJ2-5; 8 nucleotides match TRBD2. Germline V gene sequence: CDR1 KGHDR, CDR2 SFDVKD. Germline trimming cut 2 bases from V and 5 bases from J; bases unmatched to any gene: 9. The CDR3 has 16 amino acids. DNA for the CDR3: TGTGCCACCAGTGATTACCCAGCGGGAGAATATGAGACCCAGTACTTC. Encoded protein: CATSDYPAGEYETQYF.

The chain employs TRBV12-2 and TRBJ2-7; TRBD2 is the table's D call and was not checked against the DNA. TRBV12-2 is classified as a pseudogene. The CDR3 runs 17 residues. Written as DNA, the CDR3 is TGTGCAAGTCGCCCACCCGGCGGGTGGGGTACTTTCTACGAGCAGTACGTC. This gives the protein CASRPPGGWGTFYEQYV.

The V call is TRBV5-4, the J call TRBJ2-7; D is uncertain. The CDR3 consists of 14 residues. The germline V gene has CDR1 SGHNT and CDR2 YYREEE (reference sequence). V lost 2 bases, J lost 1 base, and 10 bases lay in between. CDR3 sequence reads: CASSLDPHSYEQYF. CDR3 bases: TGTGCCAGCAGCTTAGACCCCCATTCCTACGAGCAGTACTTC.

The rearrangement joins TRBV11-2 to TRBJ2-7; 8 nucleotides agree with TRBD1. Germline V gene data show CDR1 as SGHAT and CDR2 as FQNNGV. The CDR3 loop spans 17 amino acids. V lost 1 base to trimming and J lost 4 bases; unmatched junction nucleotides: 12. Written as DNA, the CDR3 is TGTGCCAGCAGCTTAGTAGATGGGACAGGTTTCGTTTACGAGCAGTACTTC. It encodes CASSLVDGTGFVYEQYF.

The rearrangement uses TRBV9 and TRBJ1-3, with 8 bases identical to TRBD1. Germline loops: CDR1 SGDLS, CDR2 YYNGEE. The CDR3 is 16 amino acids. J lost 1 base, V lost 3 bases, and 6 bases had no gene match. The CDR3 DNA reads TGTGCCAGCAGCGCGGTGGACAGGGTTTCTGGAAACACCATATATTTT. Residues: CASSAVDRVSGNTIYF.

The rearrangement uses TRBV2 and TRBJ2-7, with D perhaps TRBD2 (6 bases). V dropped 2 bases and J dropped 2 bases, with 13 bases sitting between them. Germline V gene lookup returns CDR1 SNHLY and CDR2 FYNNEI. This CDR3 is 15 amino acids long. The CDR3 region has the DNA TGTGCCAGCAGTGAACTCGGGGGAGGCACCTACGAGCAGTACTTC. It encodes CASSELGGGTYEQYF. Complete variable domain (other parts from reference TRBV2 and TRBJ2-7): EPEVTQTPSHQVTQMGQEVILRCVPISNHLYFYWYRQILGQKVEFLVSFYNNEISEKSEIFDDQFSVERPDGSNFTLKIRSTKLEDSAMYFCASSELGGGTYEQYFGPGTRLTVT.

CDR3: CASNDMNSPLHF. The DNA of the CDR3 is TGTGCCAGCAACGATATGAATTCACCCCTCCACTTT. The chain recombines TRBV3-1 (or the pseudogene TRBV3-2) with TRBJ1-6; no definite D call. V was pared by 7 bases and J by 7 bases, with 8 bases between. Germline V gene data show CDR1 as LGHDT and CDR2 as YNNKEL (reference sequence). The CDR3 extends over 12 amino acids.

The gene calls are TRBV11-3 and TRBJ2-1, with TRBD1 matching over 7 bases. The CDR3 totals 14 residues. Germline-derived CDR1 and CDR2 are SGHNT and YENEEA. V shed 1 base, J shed 4 bases, and the junction held 1 base outside the gene matches. This CDR3 is CASSLGDRYNEQFF. DNA of the CDR3: TGTGCCAGCAGCTTAGGGGACAGATACAATGAGCAGTTCTTC.

J is TRBJ1-5 and V is TRBV6-1; D uncertain. The CDR3 is made up of 15 amino acids. The germline V and J ends were trimmed by 2 bases and 5 bases, with 13 bases remaining between them. Germline lookup yields CDR1 MNHNS and CDR2 SASEGT. The CDR3 sequence is CASSEYPPLYQPQHF. The DNA of the CDR3 is TGTGCCAGCAGTGAATACCCGCCCTTATATCAGCCCCAGCATTTT.

The V gene is TRBV4-2, the J gene TRBJ2-3; unclear D gene. Germline V gene lookup returns CDR1 LGHNA and CDR2 YNFKEQ. CDR3 length: 16 amino acids. V dropped 0 bases and J dropped 0 bases, with 10 bases sitting between them. The CDR3 spells CASSQESFPSTDTQYF. The CDR3 DNA follows: TGTGCCAGCAGCCAAGAGTCCTTTCCTAGCACAGATACGCAGTATTTT.

The chain joins TRBV12-3 or TRBV12-4 to TRBJ2-3; D remains ambiguous. The CDR3 spans 13 residues. Trimming took 3 bases from V and 9 from J, leaving 13 bases between them. The CDR3, as DNA: TGTGCCAGCAGTTTTGGCTATATGTCAACGCAGTATTTT. Translation: CASSFGYMSTQYF.